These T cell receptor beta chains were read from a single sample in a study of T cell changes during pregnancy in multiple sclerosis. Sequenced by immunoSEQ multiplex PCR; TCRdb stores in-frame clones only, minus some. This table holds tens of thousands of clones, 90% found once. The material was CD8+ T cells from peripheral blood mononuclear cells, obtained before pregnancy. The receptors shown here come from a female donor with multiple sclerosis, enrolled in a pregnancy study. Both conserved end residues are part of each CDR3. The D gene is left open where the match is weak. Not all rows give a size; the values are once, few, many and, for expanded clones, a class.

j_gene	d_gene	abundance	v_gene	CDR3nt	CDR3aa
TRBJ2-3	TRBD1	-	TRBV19	TGTGCCAGTAGCCTAATGACAGGGGGCACAGATACGCAGTATTTT	CASSLMTGGTDTQYF
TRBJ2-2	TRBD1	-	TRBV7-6	TGTGCCAGCAGCTTAGAGGGGACAGAGAACACCGGGGAGCTGTTTTTT	CASSLEGTENTGELFF
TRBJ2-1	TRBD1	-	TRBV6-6	TGTGCCAGCAGTCCGGGACAGCCATCCTACAATGAGCAGTTCTTC	CASSPGQPSYNEQFF
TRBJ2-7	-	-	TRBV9	TGTGCCAGCAGCCCACCGGGGGGCCCTAGCTCCTACGAGCAGTACTTC	CASSPPGGPSSYEQYF
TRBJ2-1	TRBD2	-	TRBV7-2	TGTGCCAGCGGCCGGGGGGACAATGAGCAGTTCTTC	CASGRGDNEQFF
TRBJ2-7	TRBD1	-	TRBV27	TGTGCCAGCATGACAGGGGTCGAGGGCACCTACGAGCAGTACTTC	CASMTGVEGTYEQYF
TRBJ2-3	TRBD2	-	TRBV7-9	TGTGCCAGCAGCTTAGACAGCGGGGGGACCACAGATACGCAGTATTTT	CASSLDSGGTTDTQYF
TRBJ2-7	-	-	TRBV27	TGTGCCAGCAGTAGCAAGACAGGTTACGAGCAGTACTTC	CASSSKTGYEQYF
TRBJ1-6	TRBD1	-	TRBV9	TGTGCCAGCAGCGGAGGGGTGACAGGGGGAGAGTCACCCCTCCACTTT	CASSGGVTGGESPLHF
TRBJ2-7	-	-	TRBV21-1	TGTGCCAGCAGCACTGTTGACGAGCAGTACTTC	CASSTVDEQYF
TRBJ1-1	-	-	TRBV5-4	TGTGCAAGTGGAGGGGTCCCTGAAGCTTTCTTT	CASGGVPEAFF
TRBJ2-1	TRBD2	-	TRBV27	TGTGCCAGCAGTTTGGGCGGGGGGGCAAATGAGCAGTTCTTC	CASSLGGGANEQFF
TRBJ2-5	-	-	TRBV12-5	TGTGCTAGTGGTCCGAACCCGGGGACTCAAGAGACCCAGTACTTC	CASGPNPGTQETQYF
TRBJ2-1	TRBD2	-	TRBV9	TGTGCCAGCAGCGTGGCCGGGACTAGCGACAATGAGCAGTTCTTC	CASSVAGTSDNEQFF
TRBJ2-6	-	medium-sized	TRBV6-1	TGTGCCAGCAGTGAAGCGCAGGGTGGGGCCAACGTCCTGACTTTC	CASSEAQGGANVLTF
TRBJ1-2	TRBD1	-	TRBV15	TGTGCCACCAGCAGCTGGACAGGGGCGAGGGGCGGCTATGGCTACACCTTC	CATSSWTGARGGYGYTF
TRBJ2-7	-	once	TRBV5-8	TGTGCCAGCAGCTTGGCAGGGGCAGGATACGAGCAGTACTTC	CASSLAGAGYEQYF
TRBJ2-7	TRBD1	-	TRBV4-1	TGCGCCAGCAGCCAAGATCACATGACAGGGAGCTCCTACGAGCAGTACTTC	CASSQDHMTGSSYEQYF
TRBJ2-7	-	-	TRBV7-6	TGTGCCAGCAGCTCGTCGCCGGGGGGCGACGAGCAGTACTTC	CASSSSPGGDEQYF
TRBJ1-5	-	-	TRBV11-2	TGTGCCAGCAGCTTAGTACCAGGGATTCAGCCCCAGCATTTT	CASSLVPGIQPQHF
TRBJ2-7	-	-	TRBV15	TGTGCCACCAGCAACCCTGAGGAGGACTCCTACGAGCAGTACTTC	CATSNPEEDSYEQYF
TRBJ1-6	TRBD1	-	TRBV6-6	TGTGCCAGCAGTCCCCGGACAGGGAGGAATTCACCCCTCCACTTT	CASSPRTGRNSPLHF
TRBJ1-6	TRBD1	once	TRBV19	TGTGCCAGTTTGGACAGGGGAGACTCCTATAATTCACCCCTCCACTTT	CASLDRGDSYNSPLHF
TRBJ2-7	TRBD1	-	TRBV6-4	TGTGCCAGCAGTGCCGGGACAGGGGCTAACGAGCAGTACTTC	CASSAGTGANEQYF
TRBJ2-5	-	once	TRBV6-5	TGTGCCAGCAAGCCGGCGCGGACTCGAGAGACCCAGTACTTC	CASKPARTRETQYF
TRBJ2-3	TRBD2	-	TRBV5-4	TGTGCCAGCGTTCTAGCGGGGGCCGACACAGATACGCAGTATTTT	CASVLAGADTDTQYF
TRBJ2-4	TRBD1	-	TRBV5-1	TGCGCCAGCAGTTTTTACCGTCGGGACAGGGAGGATCGGGCCAAAAACATTCAGTACTTC	CASSFYRRDREDRAKNIQYF
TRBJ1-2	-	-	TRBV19	TGTGCCAGTAGCGATTCGGGGGGCCACTATGGCTACACCTTC	CASSDSGGHYGYTF
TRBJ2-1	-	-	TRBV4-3	TGCGCCAGCAGCCAAGATATAGCCTCAGGGAATGAGCAGTTCTTC	CASSQDIASGNEQFF
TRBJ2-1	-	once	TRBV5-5	TGTGCCAGCAGCTTCCAAAGAGCACGGTCCTACAATGAGCAGTTCTTC	CASSFQRARSYNEQFF
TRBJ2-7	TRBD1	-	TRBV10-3	TGTGCCATCAGTGAGGGACAGGGCGGGTACGAGCAGTACTTC	CAISEGQGGYEQYF
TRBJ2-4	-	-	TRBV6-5	TGTGCCAGCAGTTATGACAGCTTTGGGGACATTCAGTACTTC	CASSYDSFGDIQYF
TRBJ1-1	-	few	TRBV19	TGTGCCAGTAGTATCGGGACTGCGAACACTGAAGCTTTCTTT	CASSIGTANTEAFF
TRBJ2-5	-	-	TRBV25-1	TGTGCCAGCAGCCAGGAAGGGACCCAGTACTTC	CASSQEGTQYF
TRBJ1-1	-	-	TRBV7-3	TGTGCCAGCAGCTTAGGGCCTTATAGGGAGACTGAAGCTTTCTTT	CASSLGPYRETEAFF
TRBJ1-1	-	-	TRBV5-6	TGTGCCAGCAGCTTTGGCCGGACATTAGAAGCTTTCTTT	CASSFGRTLEAFF
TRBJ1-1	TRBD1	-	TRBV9	TGTGCCAGCAGCGTAGAGGGGGCATGGGCCACTGAAGCTTTCTTT	CASSVEGAWATEAFF
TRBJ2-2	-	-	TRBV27	TGTGCCAGCAGTCCCACGACAGCTCCTAACACCGGGGAGCTGTTTTTT	CASSPTTAPNTGELFF
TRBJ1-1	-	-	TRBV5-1	TGCGCCCATGCCATAGGGGACATGAACACTGAAGCTTTCTTT	CAHAIGDMNTEAFF
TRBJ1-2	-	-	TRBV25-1	TGTGCCAGCAGTGAAATAGAATCGGGAGCCAACTATGGCTACACCTTC	CASSEIESGANYGYTF
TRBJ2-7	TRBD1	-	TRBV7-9	TGTGCCAGCAGCTTGCCGGGACAGGGGTTGTACGAGCAGTACTTC	CASSLPGQGLYEQYF
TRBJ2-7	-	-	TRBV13	TGTGCCAGCAGTCACTTTCGGCCGGGATCGCGTCAGAACGAGCAGTACTTC	CASSHFRPGSRQNEQYF